The 28 T cell receptor beta chains below were found in one sample sequenced in a study of spatial heterogeneity in lung cancer. TCRdb re-called the 5' RACE reads through MiXCR, storing one row per CDR3 protein. The sample includes about 27,000 distinct CDR3 sequences, almost 5.5% of them seen just once. Time point given: blood at routine non-recurrence follow-up after resection. Here the sequenced sample was PBMCs, taken at follow-up. The receptors come from a female donor with early-stage non-small cell lung cancer.

There are many counts of this clonotype. DNA for the CDR3: TGCGCCAGCAGCTTGTATTTGGGCAGCCAACAAGAGACCCAGTACTTC. Its translation: CASSLYLGSQQETQYF. V is TRBV5-1 and J is TRBJ2-5; no clear D gene. The V and J ends lost 1 base and 2 bases respectively, with 15 bases between them. Germline assignment: CDR1 SGHRS and CDR2 YFSETQ. The CDR3 has 16 residues.

This clonotype was counted at least ten times. This sequence joins TRBV6-5 and TRBJ2-1, with 9 bases lining up with TRBD1. The germline CDR1 and CDR2 sequences are MNHEY and SVGAGI. With V trimmed by 5 bases and J by 7 bases, 6 bases remained unmatched. There are 14 residues in the CDR3. The CDR3 spells CASSGGQGRNEQFF. CDR3 coding DNA: TGTGCCAGCAGTGGGGGACAGGGTCGGAATGAGCAGTTCTTC.

This clonotype was counted ten times or more. This chain joins TRBV19 and TRBJ1-1; the D gene is possibly TRBD1 (6 bases). CDR3 length: 11 amino acids. The V end was cut by 10 bases, the J end by 5 bases, with 11 bases between. The germline V gene has CDR1 LNHDA and CDR2 SQIVND (reference sequence). CDR3 DNA: TGTGCCACTTCACAGGGAACTGAAGCTTTCTTT. Residues: CATSQGTEAFF.

This clonotype was detected many times. The rearrangement uses TRBV6-6 and TRBJ2-7; D is undetermined. Germline CDR1 and CDR2: MNHNY and SVGAGI (reference sequence). This CDR3 spans 13 amino acids. Trimming left V 2 bases short and J 0 bases short, with 5 bases between. CDR3 protein: CASSYGYSYEQYF. The CDR3 nucleotides are TGTGCCAGCAGTTACGGATACTCCTACGAGCAGTACTTC.

In its sample, this clonotype was seen many times. The chain joins TRBV30 to TRBJ2-3; 11 nucleotides agree with TRBD2. CDR1 and CDR2 from the germline V gene are GTSNPN and SVGIG (reference sequence). The trim removed 2 bases at V and 5 bases at J, leaving 3 bases unmatched. This CDR3 contains 14 residues. CDR3 bases: TGTGCCTGGAGTACTAGCGGGAGTAGAGATACGCAGTATTTT. Translation gives CAWSTSGSRDTQYF.

This clonotype was observed many times. The J gene is TRBJ2-1, the V gene TRBV12-3 or TRBV12-4, with 9 positions matching TRBD2. Germline trimming cut 5 bases from V and 12 bases from J; bases unmatched to any gene: 5. The CDR3 loop spans 12 amino acids. CDR3 in DNA: TGTGCCAGCAGTACGGGACTAGCTGCGCAGTTCTTC. Its translation: CASSTGLAAQFF.

Turning to this clonotype: This may be a read error: a much more frequent sequence differs by one nucleotide. The rearrangement joins TRBV18 to TRBJ2-7, with D possibly TRBD2 on 5 matching bases. Germline V gives CDR1 KGHSH, CDR2 LQKENI. This CDR3 is 15 amino acids long. The V end lost 3 bases, the J end lost 2 bases, and 14 bases lay between the germline ends. The CDR3 protein is CASSPSEDVTYEQYF. The CDR3 nucleotides are TGTGCCAGCTCACCGTCGGAGGATGTTACCTACGAGCAGTACTTC.

This clonotype was found many times. V and J are TRBV15 and TRBJ2-3; D remains unclear. This CDR3 has 14 amino acids. From germline, CDR1 is LNHNV and CDR2 YYDKDF (reference sequence). The V and J ends lost 4 bases and 4 bases respectively, with 12 bases between them. CDR3 in DNA: TGTGCCACCAGCACAAACCCCGATGCAGATACGCAGTATTTT. It encodes CATSTNPDADTQYF.

This clonotype was found many times. V is TRBV28 and J is TRBJ1-1; D possibly corresponds to TRBD1 (5 bases). The CDR3 loop spans 12 amino acids. Germline lookup yields CDR1 MDHEN and CDR2 SYDVKM. V was shortened by 7 bases and J by 2 bases, with 8 bases between the two germline ends. CDR3 in amino acids: CASIGGNTEAFF. CDR3 DNA: TGTGCCAGCATTGGGGGAAACACTGAAGCTTTCTTT.

This clonotype was picked up many times. The chain combines TRBV4-2 with TRBJ1-1, with a possible D match to TRBD1 (5 bases). Trimming took 1 base from V and 3 from J, leaving 18 bases between them. Germline-derived CDR1 and CDR2 are LGHNA and YNFKEQ. This CDR3 contains 17 residues. CDR3 DNA: TGTGCCAGCAGCCAAGGCGTGCAGGGACGGGAACACACTGAAGCTTTCTTT. Its translation: CASSQGVQGREHTEAFF.

This clonotype was detected many times. The CDR3 bases are TGTGCCAGCAAGGCGGGGGGAAACAATGAGCAGTTCTTC. Encoded protein: CASKAGGNNEQFF. This chain links TRBV2 with TRBJ2-1; 8 positions agree with TRBD2. The CDR3 totals 13 residues. The J segment lost 5 bases and the V segment lost 7 bases, leaving 4 bases of the junction unmatched. Germline V lookup: CDR1 SNHLY, CDR2 FYNNEI.

This clonotype was found many times. The chain carries TRBV7-8 and TRBJ1-2; tentatively, D is TRBD1 (5 bases). Germline CDR1 reads SGHVS; CDR2 reads FQNEAQ. Trimming cost V 5 bases and J 11 bases, with 24 bases left between them. The CDR3 extends over 15 amino acids. The CDR3 sequence: CASSHRRGPLGVYTF. The CDR3 DNA is TGTGCCAGCAGCCACCGCCGGGGACCCCTCGGCGTTTACACCTTC.

The sample holds many counts of this clonotype. The chain has TRBV5-1 and TRBJ2-3, with D unresolved. This CDR3 has 15 amino acids. Germline assignment: CDR1 SGHRS and CDR2 YFSETQ. V lost 5 bases and J lost 2, with 15 bases in between. The CDR3 DNA follows: TGCGCCAGCAGAATTGCGGCAGTGACCACAGATACGCAGTATTTT. Encoded protein: CASRIAAVTTDTQYF.

This clonotype was seen at least ten times. V is TRBV27 and J is TRBJ2-3; D is ambiguous. Germline lookup yields CDR1 MNHEY and CDR2 SMNVEV (reference sequence). The CDR3 is 14 residues long. Trimming stripped 2 bases from V and 10 bases from J, with 16 bases between. CDR3 sequence: CASSLRGTTEAQYF. CDR3 DNA sequence: TGTGCCAGCAGTTTACGTGGAACCACTGAGGCGCAGTATTTT.

Ten or more counts support this clonotype. V is TRBV3-1 and J is TRBJ1-1, with D uncertain. The CDR3 is made up of 15 amino acids. Germline loops: CDR1 LGHDT, CDR2 YNNKEL (reference sequence). V lost 1 base to trimming and J lost 1 base, with 10 bases between them. The CDR3 reads CASSQALRRNTEAFF. DNA for the CDR3: TGTGCCAGCAGCCAAGCCCTGCGACGGAACACTGAAGCTTTCTTT. The full variable domain, completed using reference TRBV3-1 and TRBJ1-1, is DTAVSQTPKYLVTQMGNDKSIKCEQNLGHDTMYWYKQDSKKFLKIMFSYNNKELIINETVPNRFSPKSPDKAHLNLHINSLELGDSAVYFCASSQALRRNTEAFFGQGTRLTVV.

This clonotype was counted many times. The J gene is TRBJ1-6, the V gene TRBV9, with 7 bases that match TRBD1. CDR3 size: 15 residues. Trimming removed 4 bases from V and 15 bases from J; junction bases left unmatched: 16. Germline V lookup: CDR1 SGDLS, CDR2 YYNGEE. The CDR3 protein is CASSPGTAPSGNLHF. CDR3 in DNA: TGTGCCAGCAGCCCCGGGACAGCACCCTCCGGGAACCTCCACTTT.

Ten or more counts support this clonotype. V and J are TRBV12-3 or TRBV12-4 and TRBJ2-4; a possible D gene is TRBD1 (6 bases). This CDR3 has 13 amino acids. V lost 8 bases to trimming and J lost 4 bases, with 12 bases between them. The CDR3 loop is CASSLGTKNIQYF. CDR3 nucleotide sequence: TGTGCCAGCTCTCTGGGGACAAAAAACATTCAGTACTTC.

This clonotype was found many times. This rearrangement joins TRBV5-5 to TRBJ2-7; TRBD2 is a possible D gene (5 bases). Germline V gene lookup returns CDR1 SGHKS and CDR2 YYEKEE (reference sequence). This CDR3 spans 15 amino acids. Deletions cut 4 bases from V and 5 bases from J, with 19 bases between. In DNA form, the CDR3 reads TGTGCCAGCAGCCCCGTTCCGTCCGGGCGGGACGAGCAGTACTTC. Protein: CASSPVPSGRDEQYF.

The table lists this clonotype with many counts. This chain joins TRBV4-3 and TRBJ2-1; 9 nucleotides agree with TRBD2. Losses at the gene ends were 0 bases for V and 4 bases for J; bases not matched to a gene: 10. The CDR3 length is 18 residues. Germline V lookup: CDR1 LGHNA, CDR2 YSLEER. CDR3 sequence reads: CASSQDGIRREGYNEQFF. As DNA, the CDR3 is TGCGCCAGCAGCCAAGATGGTATCAGGCGGGAGGGTTACAATGAGCAGTTCTTC.

At least ten counts were recorded for this clonotype. This chain connects TRBV5-1 to TRBJ2-6, with TRBD1 matching over 9 bases. After removal of 4 bases from V and 0 bases from J, the junction contained 8 bases not matched to a gene. Germline CDR1 reads SGHRS; CDR2 reads YFSETQ. This CDR3 comprises 18 residues. The CDR3 sequence is CASSLRTGVISGANVLTF. CDR3 in DNA: TGCGCCAGCAGCCTCCGGACAGGGGTAATCTCTGGGGCCAACGTCCTGACTTTC. Complete variable domain (other parts from reference TRBV5-1 and TRBJ2-6): KAGVTQTPRYLIKTRGQQVTLSCSPISGHRSVSWYQQTPGQGLQFLFEYFSETQRNKGNFPGRFSGRQFSNSRSEMNVSTLELGDSALYLCASSLRTGVISGANVLTFGAGSRLTVL.

This clonotype has a count of ten or more. The J gene is TRBJ1-5, the V gene TRBV15; D gene ambiguous. The V and J ends lost 0 bases and 1 base respectively, with 4 bases between them. Per germline, CDR1 LNHNV and CDR2 YYDKDF (reference sequence). There are 14 residues in the CDR3. CDR3 sequence (DNA): TGTGCCACCAGCAGAGATCAGAGCAATCAGCCCCAGCATTTT. Its translation is CATSRDQSNQPQHF.

This clonotype was counted at least ten times. The V and J genes are TRBV7-3 and TRBJ1-1; D is unresolved. The V end was cut by 5 bases, the J end by 1 base, with 8 bases between. The germline V gene encodes CDR1 SGHTA and CDR2 FQGTGA. The CDR3 is 13 amino acids. Written as DNA, the CDR3 is TGTGCCAGCAGCGTGGACCCGAACACTGAAGCTTTCTTT. This gives the protein CASSVDPNTEAFF.

This clonotype has a count of ten or more. This chain joins TRBV7-8 and TRBJ2-1; 8 bases are a match to TRBD2. Per the germline V gene, CDR1 is SGHVS and CDR2 is FQNEAQ. The CDR3 contains 15 residues. Germline trimming cut 7 bases from V and 0 bases from J; bases unmatched to any gene: 5. In DNA, the CDR3 is TGTGCCAGCAAGCGGGAGAGGAGCTCCTACAATGAGCAGTTCTTC. Translated: CASKRERSSYNEQFF.

This clonotype was counted at least ten times. This chain uses TRBV28 with TRBJ2-1; TRBD2 aligns across 10 bases. Germline CDR1 and CDR2: MDHEN and SYDVKM. J was trimmed by 6 bases and V by 8 bases; bases with no gene match: 4. The CDR3 length is 13 residues. The CDR3 sequence is CASSSGSVNEQFF. The CDR3 DNA is TGTGCCAGCTCTAGCGGGAGTGTCAATGAGCAGTTCTTC.

This clonotype was counted ten times or more. V gene TRBV28 combines with J gene TRBJ2-5, with 12 bases fitting TRBD2. The CDR3 is 16 residues long. Germline loops: CDR1 MDHEN, CDR2 SYDVKM. V lost 3 bases to trimming and J lost 5 bases; unmatched junction nucleotides: 7. As DNA, the CDR3 is TGTGCCAGCAGTTTTCTAGCGGGAGGGACAGGGGAGACCCAGTACTTC. As protein: CASSFLAGGTGETQYF.

This clonotype was recorded at least ten times. The rearrangement links TRBV11-1 to TRBJ2-3, with D maybe TRBD1 (6 bases). Germline V gene sequence: CDR1 SGHAT, CDR2 FQDESV (reference sequence). This CDR3 contains 15 residues. The germline V and J ends were trimmed by 0 bases and 2 bases, with 9 bases remaining between them. The CDR3 region is CASSLAGQNTDTQYF. The CDR3, as DNA: TGTGCCAGCAGCTTAGCCGGACAGAACACAGATACGCAGTATTTT.

Ten or more counts support this clonotype. This chain links TRBV27 with TRBJ2-5, with 10 bases matching TRBD2. From germline, CDR1 is MNHEY and CDR2 SMNVEV (reference sequence). J lost 3 bases, V lost 8 bases, and 6 bases had no gene match. The CDR3 length is 14 residues. CDR3: CASPISGREETQYF. CDR3 sequence (DNA): TGTGCCAGCCCGATCAGCGGGAGGGAAGAGACCCAGTACTTC.

This clonotype was seen repeatedly, ten times or more. V gene TRBV12-3 or TRBV12-4 combines with J gene TRBJ2-4; tentatively, D is TRBD1 or TRBD2 (5 bases each). The CDR3 runs 14 residues. V gave up 3 bases and J gave up 6 bases, with 12 bases separating them. The CDR3 here is CASSFPGAGNIQYF. The CDR3 nucleotides are TGTGCCAGCAGTTTCCCCGGGGCAGGAAACATTCAGTACTTC.